Given below is one T cell receptor beta chain in context. Its antigen remains unidentified. This sample is drawn from a study of OX40 agonist ivuxolimab in advanced cancers. Overall study: Hepatocellular carcinoma, melanoma, renal cell or head and neck cancer occurred in dose-escalation patients.

The repertoire was sequenced with immunoSEQ multiplex PCR; TCRdb's copy has only in-frame clones and lacks some. Among tens of thousands of clones listed, more than 70% were seen once. No patient had autoimmune disease or received systemic immunosuppression. Findings of the study overall: There was clonal expansion of CD4+ and CD8+ blood T cells by week 6 at 0.1 to 3.0 mg/kg.

This receptor was obtained from an adult with an advanced solid tumor such as melanoma, head and neck, liver or kidney cancer. The source material was CD4+ or CD8+ T cells sorted from blood, sampled in a trial of the OX40 agonist ivuxolimab.

CDR3 nucleotides: TGTGCCAGCAGCACCCCTAAACGGACATCGAGGACTGAAGCTTTCTTT. Amino acids: CASSTPKRTSRTEAFF. This chain uses TRBV21-1 with TRBJ1-1; the table assigns TRBD1, which was not confirmed against the DNA. TRBV21-1 is a documented pseudogene. This CDR3 has 16 amino acids.